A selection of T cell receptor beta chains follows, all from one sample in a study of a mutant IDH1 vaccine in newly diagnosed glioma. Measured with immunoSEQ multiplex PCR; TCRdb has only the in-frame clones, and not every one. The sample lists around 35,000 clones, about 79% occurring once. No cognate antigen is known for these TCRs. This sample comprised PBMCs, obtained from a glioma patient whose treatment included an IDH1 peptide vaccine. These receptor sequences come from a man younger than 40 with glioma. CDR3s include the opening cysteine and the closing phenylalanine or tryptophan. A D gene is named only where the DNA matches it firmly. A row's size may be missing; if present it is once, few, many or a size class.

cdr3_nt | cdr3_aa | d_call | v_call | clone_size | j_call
TGTGCCAGCCTCGGGACTAGCGCCTACAATGAGCAGTTCTTC | CASLGTSAYNEQFF | TRBD2 | TRBV6-1 | NA | TRBJ2-1
TGTGCCAGCACGCGGCTGATCAGCACCGGGGAGCTGTTTTTT | CASTRLISTGELFF | NA | TRBV6-5 | once | TRBJ2-2
TGCAGCGTTTCCGGGACTAGCGGCACCGGGGAGCTGTTTTTT | CSVSGTSGTGELFF | TRBD2 | TRBV29-1 | NA | TRBJ2-2
TGTGCCATCAGTGAGTCCGCAGATAGCAATCAGCCCCAGCATTTT | CAISESADSNQPQHF | NA | TRBV10-3 | NA | TRBJ1-5
TGTGCCACCAGCCTGGACAGCCCCAATCAGCCCCAGCATTTT | CATSLDSPNQPQHF | NA | TRBV15 | NA | TRBJ1-5
TGTGCCAGCAGCGTACACGGGGGAGGGACCGGGGAGCTGTTTTTT | CASSVHGGGTGELFF | TRBD2 | TRBV9 | NA | TRBJ2-2
TGTGCCAGCTCACCAAGGGACCTTAGTTCACCCCTCCACTTT | CASSPRDLSSPLHF | NA | TRBV18 | NA | TRBJ1-6
TGTGCCAGTAGTATAGTGGGATACGAGCAGTACTTC | CASSIVGYEQYF | NA | TRBV19 | NA | TRBJ2-7
TGTGCCAGTAGCTACGAGGCGGGAGGTTACGAGCAGTACTTC | CASSYEAGGYEQYF | TRBD2 | TRBV19 | NA | TRBJ2-7
TGCGCCAGCAGCCAAGCAGTGTTTACAGGGGCCGGGGAGCTGTTTTTT | CASSQAVFTGAGELFF | TRBD1 | TRBV4-1 | NA | TRBJ2-2
TGTGCCAGCAGCCAAACGGGGACAGGTTTGAACACTGAAGCTTTCTTT | CASSQTGTGLNTEAFF | TRBD1 | TRBV6-6 | NA | TRBJ1-1
TGTGCCAGCAGCTTACGGGGGGAAGTAGCTAATGAAAAACTGTTTTTT | CASSLRGEVANEKLFF | NA | TRBV7-2 | NA | TRBJ1-4
TGTGCCAGCAGCTTGTACAGTGAGAATGAAAAACTGTTTTTT | CASSLYSENEKLFF | NA | TRBV5-6 | once | TRBJ1-4
TGTGCCTCACCTAGGGCGGGACGGTCGTACGAGCAGTACTTC | CASPRAGRSYEQYF | NA | TRBV30 | NA | TRBJ2-7
TGTGCCAGCAGAATCCGGGACTCTCCTACGGGGACTGAAGCTTTCTTT | CASRIRDSPTGTEAFF | NA | TRBV27 | few | TRBJ1-1
TGTGCCTGGAGTGAAGGGAAAGAGACCCAGTACTTC | CAWSEGKETQYF | NA | TRBV30 | NA | TRBJ2-5
TGCGCCAGCAGTGAGTCAGGCGGGAACTCCTACGAGCAGTACTTC | CASSESGGNSYEQYF | NA | TRBV10-2 | few | TRBJ2-7
TGTGCCAGCAGCTTGTCAGGAAACTATGGCTACACCTTC | CASSLSGNYGYTF | NA | TRBV5-6 | once | TRBJ1-2
TGTGCCATCAGTGGTCCCGGGACAGGGGTGGCTGAAGCTTTCTTT | CAISGPGTGVAEAFF | TRBD1 | TRBV10-3 | once | TRBJ1-1